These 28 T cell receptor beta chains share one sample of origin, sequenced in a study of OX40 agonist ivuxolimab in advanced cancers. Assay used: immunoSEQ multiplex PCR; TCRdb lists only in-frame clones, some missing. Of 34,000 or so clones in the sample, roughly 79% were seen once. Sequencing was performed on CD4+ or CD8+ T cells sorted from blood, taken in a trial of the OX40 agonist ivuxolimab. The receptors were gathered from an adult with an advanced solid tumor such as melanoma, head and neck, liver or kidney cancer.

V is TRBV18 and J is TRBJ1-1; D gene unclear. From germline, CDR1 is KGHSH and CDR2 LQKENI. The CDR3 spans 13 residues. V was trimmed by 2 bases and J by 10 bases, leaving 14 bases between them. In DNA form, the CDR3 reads TGTGCCAGCTCACCAAGGGAAAGGGCCGCAGCTTTCTTT. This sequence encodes CASSPRERAAAFF.

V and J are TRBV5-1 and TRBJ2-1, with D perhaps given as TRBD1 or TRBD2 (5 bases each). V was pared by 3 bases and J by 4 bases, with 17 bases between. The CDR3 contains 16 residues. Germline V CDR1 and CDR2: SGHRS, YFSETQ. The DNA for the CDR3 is TGCGCCAGCAGCTCGGGGTGGCGAGGGGCATACAATGAGCAGTTCTTC. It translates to CASSSGWRGAYNEQFF.

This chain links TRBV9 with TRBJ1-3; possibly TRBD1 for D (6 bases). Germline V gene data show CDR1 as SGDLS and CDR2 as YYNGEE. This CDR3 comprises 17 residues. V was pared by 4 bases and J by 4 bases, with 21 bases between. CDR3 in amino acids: CASSPRGLQPAGNTIYF. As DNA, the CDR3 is TGTGCCAGCAGCCCCAGGGGACTGCAGCCGGCGGGAAACACCATATATTTT.

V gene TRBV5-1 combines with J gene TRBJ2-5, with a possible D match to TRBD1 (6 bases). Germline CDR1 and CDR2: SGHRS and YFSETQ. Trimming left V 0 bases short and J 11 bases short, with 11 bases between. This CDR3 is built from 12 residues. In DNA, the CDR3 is TGCGCCAGCAGCTTGGAACAGGGCGTGCAGTACTTC. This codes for CASSLEQGVQYF.

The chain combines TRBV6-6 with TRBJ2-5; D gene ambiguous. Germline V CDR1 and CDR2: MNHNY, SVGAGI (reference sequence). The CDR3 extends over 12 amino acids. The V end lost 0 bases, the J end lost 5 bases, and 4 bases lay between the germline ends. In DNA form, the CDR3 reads TGTGCCAGCAGTTACTCCGTGGAGACCCAGTACTTC. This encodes CASSYSVETQYF.

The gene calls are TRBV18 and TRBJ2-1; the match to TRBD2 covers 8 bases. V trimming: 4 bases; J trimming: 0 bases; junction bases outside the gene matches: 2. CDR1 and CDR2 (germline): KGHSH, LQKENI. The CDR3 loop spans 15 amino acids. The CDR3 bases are TGTGCCAGCTCACGAGCGGGGGCCTCCTACAATGAGCAGTTCTTC. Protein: CASSRAGASYNEQFF.

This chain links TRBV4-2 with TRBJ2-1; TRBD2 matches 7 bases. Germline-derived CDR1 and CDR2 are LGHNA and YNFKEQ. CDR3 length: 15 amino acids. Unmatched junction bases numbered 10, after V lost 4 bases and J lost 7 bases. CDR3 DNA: TGTGCCAGCAGCCTGTTTGGCGGGAGTGGAAATGAGCAGTTCTTC. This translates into CASSLFGGSGNEQFF.

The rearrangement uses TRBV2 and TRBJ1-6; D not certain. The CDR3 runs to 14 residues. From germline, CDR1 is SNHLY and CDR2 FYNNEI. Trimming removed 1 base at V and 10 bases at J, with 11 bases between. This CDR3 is CASSEETGRSPLHF. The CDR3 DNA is TGTGCCAGCAGTGAAGAGACGGGTCGATCACCCCTCCACTTT.

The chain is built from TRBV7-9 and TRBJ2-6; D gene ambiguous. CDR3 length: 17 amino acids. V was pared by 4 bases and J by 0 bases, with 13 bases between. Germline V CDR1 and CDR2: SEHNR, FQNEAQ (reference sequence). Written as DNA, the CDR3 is TGTGCCAGCAGCTCTTTGGGTTTTTCCTCTGGGGCCAACGTCCTGACTTTC. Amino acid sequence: CASSSLGFSSGANVLTF.

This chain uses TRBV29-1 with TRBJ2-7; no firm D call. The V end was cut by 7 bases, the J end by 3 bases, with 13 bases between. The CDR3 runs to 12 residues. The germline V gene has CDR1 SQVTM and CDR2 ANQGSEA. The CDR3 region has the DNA TGCAGCGCCACAGCGAAAAACTACGAGCAGTACTTC. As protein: CSATAKNYEQYF.

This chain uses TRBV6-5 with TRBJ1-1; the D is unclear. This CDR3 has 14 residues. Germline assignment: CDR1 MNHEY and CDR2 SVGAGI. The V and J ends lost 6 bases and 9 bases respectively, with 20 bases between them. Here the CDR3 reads CASRLDQDAGKAFF. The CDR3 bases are TGTGCCAGCAGGTTAGACCAAGACGCAGGAAAAGCTTTCTTT.

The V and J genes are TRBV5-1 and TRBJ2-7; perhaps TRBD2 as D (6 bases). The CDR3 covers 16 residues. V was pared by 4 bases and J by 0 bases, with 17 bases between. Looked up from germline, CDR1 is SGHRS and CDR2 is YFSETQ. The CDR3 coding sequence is TGCGCCAGCAGCGCCGGACTATCACCCTCCTCCTACGAGCAGTACTTC. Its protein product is CASSAGLSPSSYEQYF.

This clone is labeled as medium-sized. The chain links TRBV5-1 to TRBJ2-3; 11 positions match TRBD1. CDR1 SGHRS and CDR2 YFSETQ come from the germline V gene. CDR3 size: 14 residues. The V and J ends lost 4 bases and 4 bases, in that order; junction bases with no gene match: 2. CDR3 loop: CASSMGQGADTQYF. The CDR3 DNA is TGCGCCAGCAGCATGGGACAGGGGGCAGATACGCAGTATTTT.

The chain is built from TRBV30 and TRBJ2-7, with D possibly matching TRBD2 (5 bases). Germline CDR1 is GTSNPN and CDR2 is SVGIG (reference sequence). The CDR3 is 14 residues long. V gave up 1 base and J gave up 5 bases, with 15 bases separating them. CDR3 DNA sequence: TGTGCCTGGAGTGCCCGAACTAGTATGCACGAGCAGTACTTC. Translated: CAWSARTSMHEQYF.

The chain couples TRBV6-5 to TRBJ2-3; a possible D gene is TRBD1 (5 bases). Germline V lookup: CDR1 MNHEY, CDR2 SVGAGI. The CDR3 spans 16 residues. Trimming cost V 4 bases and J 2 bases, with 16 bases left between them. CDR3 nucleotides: TGTGCCAGCAGTTCGACATGGGGCCTGTTCACAGATACGCAGTATTTT. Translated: CASSSTWGLFTDTQYF.

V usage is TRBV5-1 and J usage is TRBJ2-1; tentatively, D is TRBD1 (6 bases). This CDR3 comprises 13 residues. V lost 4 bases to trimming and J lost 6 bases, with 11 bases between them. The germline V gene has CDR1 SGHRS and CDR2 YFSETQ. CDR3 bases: TGCGCCAGCAGCGCCGGACAGTTCAATGAGCAGTTCTTC. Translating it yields CASSAGQFNEQFF.

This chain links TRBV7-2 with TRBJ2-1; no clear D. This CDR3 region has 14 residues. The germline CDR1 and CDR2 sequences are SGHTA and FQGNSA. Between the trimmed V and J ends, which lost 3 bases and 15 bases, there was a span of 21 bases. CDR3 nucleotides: TGTGCCAGCAGCTTGGGTGGCAGACCCTCTCCTCGGTTCTTC. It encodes CASSLGGRPSPRFF.

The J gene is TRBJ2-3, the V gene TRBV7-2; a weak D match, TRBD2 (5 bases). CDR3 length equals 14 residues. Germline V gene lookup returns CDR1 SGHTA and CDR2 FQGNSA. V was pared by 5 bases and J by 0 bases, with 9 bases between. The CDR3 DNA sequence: TGTGCCAGCAGCCCTCCGGGAAGCACAGATACGCAGTATTTT. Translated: CASSPPGSTDTQYF. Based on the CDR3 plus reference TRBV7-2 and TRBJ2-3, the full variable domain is GAGVSQSPSNKVTEKGKDVELRCDPISGHTALYWYRQSLGQGLEFLIYFQGNSAPDKSGLPSDRFSAERTGGSVSTLTIQRTQQEDSAVYLCASSPPGSTDTQYFGPGTRLTVL.

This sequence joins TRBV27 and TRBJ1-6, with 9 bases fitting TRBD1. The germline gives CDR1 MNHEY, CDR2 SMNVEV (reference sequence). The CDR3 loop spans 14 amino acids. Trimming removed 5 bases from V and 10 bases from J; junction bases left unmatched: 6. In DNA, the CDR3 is TGTGCCAGCAGTCCGGACAGGGGTTACTCACCCCTCCACTTT. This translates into CASSPDRGYSPLHF.

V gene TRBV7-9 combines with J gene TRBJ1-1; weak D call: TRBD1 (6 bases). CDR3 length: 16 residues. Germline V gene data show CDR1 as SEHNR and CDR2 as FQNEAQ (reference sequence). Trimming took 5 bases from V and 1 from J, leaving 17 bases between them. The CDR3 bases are TGTGCCAGCAGCCACTCAGGGGCTGGGGAGAACACTGAAGCTTTCTTT. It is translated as CASSHSGAGENTEAFF.

The CDR3 loop is CSVLTSAYSALDNYGYTF. The CDR3 DNA reads TGCAGCGTTTTGACTAGTGCGTACAGTGCGTTAGATAACTATGGCTACACCTTC. The V gene is TRBV29-1, the J gene TRBJ1-2; D is uncertain. The CDR3 is made up of 18 amino acids. Germline loops: CDR1 SQVTM, CDR2 ANQGSEA. V gave up 5 bases and J gave up 1 base, with 26 bases separating them.

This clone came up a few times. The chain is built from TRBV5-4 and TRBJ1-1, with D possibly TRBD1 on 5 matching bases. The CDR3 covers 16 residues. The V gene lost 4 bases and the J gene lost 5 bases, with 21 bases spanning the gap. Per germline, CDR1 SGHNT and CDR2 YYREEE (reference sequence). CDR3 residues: CASSPGRSSRRTEAFF. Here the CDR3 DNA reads TGTGCCAGCAGCCCGGGACGGTCCTCCCGTAGGACTGAAGCTTTCTTT.

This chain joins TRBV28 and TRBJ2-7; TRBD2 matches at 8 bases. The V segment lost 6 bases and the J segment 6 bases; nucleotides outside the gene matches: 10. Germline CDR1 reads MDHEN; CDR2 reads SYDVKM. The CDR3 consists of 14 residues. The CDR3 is CASRGGGRWVEQYF. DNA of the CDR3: TGTGCCAGCAGGGGCGGGGGGCGTTGGGTCGAGCAGTACTTC. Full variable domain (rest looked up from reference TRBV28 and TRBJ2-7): DVKVTQSSRYLVKRTGEKVFLECVQDMDHENMFWYRQDPGLGLRLIYFSYDVKMKEKGDIPEGYSVSREKKERFSLILESASTNQTSMYLCASRGGGRWVEQYFGPGTRLTVT.

The CDR3 loop is CASNQGARFSSPLHF. The CDR3, as DNA: TGTGCCAGCAATCAGGGGGCGCGGTTTAGCTCACCCCTCCACTTT. The chain combines TRBV6-5 with TRBJ1-6; 8 nucleotides line up with TRBD1. V lost 7 bases and J lost 10; bases outside the gene matches: 12. The CDR3 is 15 residues long. CDR1 MNHEY and CDR2 SVGAGI come from the germline V gene.

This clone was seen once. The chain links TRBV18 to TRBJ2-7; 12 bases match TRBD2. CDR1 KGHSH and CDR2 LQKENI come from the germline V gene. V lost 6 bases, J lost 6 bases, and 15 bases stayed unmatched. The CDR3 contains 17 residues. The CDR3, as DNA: TGTGCCAGCTCCTTGACTAGCGGGAGATCGGCTTCTTTCGAGCAGTACTTC. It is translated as CASSLTSGRSASFEQYF.

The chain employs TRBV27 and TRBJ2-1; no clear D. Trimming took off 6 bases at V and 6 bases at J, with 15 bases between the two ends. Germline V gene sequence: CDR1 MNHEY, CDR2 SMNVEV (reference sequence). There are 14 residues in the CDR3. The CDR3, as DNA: TGTGCCAGCAGAAACCCCGGACGTTTCAATGAGCAGTTCTTC. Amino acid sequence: CASRNPGRFNEQFF.

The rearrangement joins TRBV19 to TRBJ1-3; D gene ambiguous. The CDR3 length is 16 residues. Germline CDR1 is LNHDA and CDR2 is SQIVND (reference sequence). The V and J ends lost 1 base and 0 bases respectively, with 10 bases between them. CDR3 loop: CASSIVAGISGNTIYF. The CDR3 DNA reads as TGTGCCAGTAGTATAGTTGCCGGTATCTCTGGAAACACCATATATTTT.

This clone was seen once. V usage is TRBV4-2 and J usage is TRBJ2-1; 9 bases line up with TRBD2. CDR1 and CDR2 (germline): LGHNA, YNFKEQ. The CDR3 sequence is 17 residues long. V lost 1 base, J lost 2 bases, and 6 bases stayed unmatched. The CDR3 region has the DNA TGTGCCAGCAGCCAAGTTTCGGCGGGAGGGGCCTACAATGAGCAGTTCTTC. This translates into CASSQVSAGGAYNEQFF.